One and the same sample provided the 14 T cell receptor beta chains below, sequenced in a study of shared clonotypes between healthy human individuals (dated by TCRdb to 2018 to 2021). Libraries were constructed by the immunoSEQ multiplex PCR assay. TCRdb mirrors the immuneACCESS table, restricted to in-frame sequences. Some clones are absent from its copies; in checked studies, under half trace to an unresolved V gene, and the reason for the others is unknown. This sample comprises about 1 million clones, about three quarters of them detected only once. 1.2% to 1.5% of the sample belongs to the ten largest clones. Material for sequencing was memory CD4+ T cells sorted from blood. According to the study, the label for this sample's cell subset or site signals: CD45RA-negative fraction. The receptors stem from a man aged 18 to 30 in good health.

V usage is TRBV5-1 and J usage is TRBJ2-2; 10 bases are shared with TRBD1. The CDR3 contains 18 residues. Per the germline V gene, CDR1 is SGHRS and CDR2 is YFSETQ. V lost 4 bases to trimming and J lost 0 bases; unmatched junction nucleotides: 9. Here the CDR3 reads CASSSTRGQGSNTGELFF. CDR3 sequence (DNA): TGCGCCAGCAGCAGTACCCGGGGACAGGGGTCGAACACCGGGGAGCTGTTTTTT.

This clone was counted a single time. Other DNA sequences within the sample encode an identical CDR3. The chain recombines TRBV7-9 with TRBJ1-4, with 11 bases identical to TRBD1. V shed 4 bases, J shed 8 bases, and the junction held 3 bases outside the gene matches. The CDR3 runs 14 residues. CDR1 and CDR2 from the germline V gene are SEHNR and FQNEAQ (reference sequence). The CDR3 reads CASSSGTGGEKLFF. Written as DNA, the CDR3 is TGTGCCAGCAGCTCCGGGACAGGGGGGGAAAAACTGTTTTTT.

This clone was counted only a few times. The chain couples TRBV2 to TRBJ1-2; TRBD1 might be the D (5 bases). The V end lost 7 bases, the J end lost 8 bases, and 29 bases lay between the germline ends. Germline loops: CDR1 SNHLY, CDR2 FYNNEI. The CDR3 loop spans 17 amino acids. The CDR3 DNA is TGTGCCAGCAAGGGACCGTACGGAGACTTCTTAATTGCAGGCTACACCTTC. Amino acids: CASKGPYGDFLIAGYTF. Filled out from reference TRBV2 and TRBJ1-2, the complete variable domain reads EPEVTQTPSHQVTQMGQEVILRCVPISNHLYFYWYRQILGQKVEFLVSFYNNEISEKSEIFDDQFSVERPDGSNFTLKIRSTKLEDSAMYFCASKGPYGDFLIAGYTFGSGTRLTVV.

The CDR3 nucleotides are TGTGCCAGCAGCTTACAGACCGATCCTGGAAACACCATATATTTT. The encoded protein is CASSLQTDPGNTIYF. The J gene is TRBJ1-3, the V gene TRBV7-2, with no clear D. CDR1 is SGHTA and CDR2 is FQGNSA in the germline V gene. There are 15 residues in the CDR3. V lost 2 bases, J lost 2 bases, and 10 bases lay in between.

This clone was found once. The chain combines TRBV18 with TRBJ2-7; 7 bases match TRBD1. The junction had 2 bases not matched to a gene; V was cut back by 5 bases and J by 1 base. The germline V gene encodes CDR1 KGHSH and CDR2 LQKENI. The CDR3 consists of 13 residues. DNA of the CDR3: TGTGCCAGCTCAGGGGACAGATCCTACGAGCAGTACTTC. Encoded protein: CASSGDRSYEQYF.

The V gene is TRBV2, the J gene TRBJ2-7; weak D call: TRBD2 (6 bases). The CDR3 runs to 12 residues. CDR1 and CDR2 from the germline V gene are SNHLY and FYNNEI. Trimming took 8 bases from V and 3 from J, leaving 11 bases between them. In DNA form, the CDR3 reads TGTGCCAGCGGTGCCGGGGGCTACGAGCAGTACTTC. Its protein is CASGAGGYEQYF.

V usage is TRBV19 and J usage is TRBJ2-5, with 7 bases lining up with TRBD2. CDR3 length: 16 residues. Germline V CDR1 and CDR2: LNHDA, SQIVND (reference sequence). J gave up 4 bases and V 3 bases, and 11 bases lay outside the gene matches. CDR3 residues: CASSISPSGSGETQYF. In nucleotides, the CDR3 is TGTGCCAGTAGTATTTCACCTAGCGGCTCGGGAGAGACCCAGTACTTC.

The chain uses TRBV4-3 and TRBJ2-7, with 9 nucleotides matching TRBD1. With V trimmed by 2 bases and J by 3 bases, 5 bases remained unmatched. CDR3 length equals 15 residues. Germline CDR1 reads LGHNA; CDR2 reads YSLEER. In DNA form, the CDR3 reads TGCGCCAGCAGCCAACACCGGGACAGGGTCTACGAGCAGTACTTC. It translates to CASSQHRDRVYEQYF.

The chain employs TRBV19 and TRBJ2-7, with D maybe TRBD1 (5 bases). This CDR3 is 14 amino acids long. Germline CDR1 reads LNHDA; CDR2 reads SQIVND (reference sequence). Trimming took 5 bases from V and 7 from J, leaving 18 bases between them. The CDR3 nucleotides are TGTGCCAGTAGTCCAGAGACAGTTTCAAAGGAGCAGTACTTC. The encoded protein is CASSPETVSKEQYF.

This clone was seen only a few times. The V gene is TRBV19, the J gene TRBJ1-5; 7 bases are shared with TRBD1. CDR3 size: 14 residues. With V trimmed by 5 bases and J by 5 bases, 6 bases remained unmatched. Germline values: CDR1 LNHDA, CDR2 SQIVND (reference sequence). The CDR3 DNA follows: TGTGCCAGTAGTCCGGTACAGGGGCATCAGCCCCAGCATTTT. Amino acid sequence: CASSPVQGHQPQHF.

This clone was counted between two and nine times. This rearrangement joins TRBV29-1 to TRBJ1-1, with no clear D. V dropped 5 bases and J dropped 0 bases, with 13 bases sitting between them. The CDR3 has 14 amino acids. Looked up from germline, CDR1 is SQVTM and CDR2 is ANQGSEA. CDR3 in DNA: TGCAGCGTTATACGGACGGGTATGAACACTGAAGCTTTCTTT. The encoded protein is CSVIRTGMNTEAFF.

The chain carries TRBV18 and TRBJ2-6; 8 bases map to TRBD1. This CDR3 has 18 residues. CDR1 and CDR2 from the germline V gene are KGHSH and LQKENI. With 3 bases clipped from V and 0 bases from J, the junction kept 7 bases outside the gene matches. CDR3 nucleotide sequence: TGTGCCAGCTCACCCAGGCAGGGGGCCATCTCTGGGGCCAACGTCCTGACTTTC. It translates to CASSPRQGAISGANVLTF.

The chain uses TRBV7-9 and TRBJ2-3; D gene unclear. The V and J ends lost 2 bases and 3 bases respectively, with 9 bases between them. The CDR3 totals 14 residues. Germline CDR1 reads SEHNR; CDR2 reads FQNEAQ (reference sequence). The CDR3 nucleotides are TGTGCCAGCAGCTTAAGCTCAGCTACAGATACGCAGTATTTT. Amino acids: CASSLSSATDTQYF.

This clone was detected once. The chain joins TRBV28 to TRBJ1-5, with no clear D. The CDR3 spans 15 residues. V was pared by 1 base and J by 0 bases, with 7 bases between. Germline loops: CDR1 MDHEN, CDR2 SYDVKM. CDR3 in DNA: TGTGCCAGCAGTTTATCCAGACTTAGCAATCAGCCCCAGCATTTT. The encoded protein is CASSLSRLSNQPQHF.